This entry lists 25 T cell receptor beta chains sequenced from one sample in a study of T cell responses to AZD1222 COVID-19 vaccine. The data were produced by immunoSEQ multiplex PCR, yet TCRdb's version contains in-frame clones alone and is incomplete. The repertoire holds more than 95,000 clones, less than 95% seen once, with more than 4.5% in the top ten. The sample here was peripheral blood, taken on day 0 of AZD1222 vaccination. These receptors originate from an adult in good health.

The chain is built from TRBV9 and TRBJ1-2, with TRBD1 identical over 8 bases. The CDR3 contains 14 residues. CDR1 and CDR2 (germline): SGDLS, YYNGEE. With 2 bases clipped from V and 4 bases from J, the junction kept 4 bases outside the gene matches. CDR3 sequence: CASSVGDRPYGYTF. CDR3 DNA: TGTGCCAGCAGCGTGGGGGACAGGCCCTATGGCTACACCTTC.

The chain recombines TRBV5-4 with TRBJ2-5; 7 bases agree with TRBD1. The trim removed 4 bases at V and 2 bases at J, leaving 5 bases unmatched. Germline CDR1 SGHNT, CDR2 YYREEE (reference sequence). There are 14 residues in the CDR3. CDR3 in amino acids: CASSHWGQQETQYF. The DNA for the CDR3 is TGTGCCAGCAGCCATTGGGGACAGCAAGAGACCCAGTACTTC.

CDR3 protein: CASSKTGGNQPQHF. The DNA of the CDR3 is TGTGCCAGCAGTAAGACGGGGGGCAATCAGCCCCAGCATTTT. The rearrangement joins TRBV6-2 or TRBV6-3 to TRBJ1-5; a possible D gene is TRBD1 (5 bases). The CDR3 extends over 14 amino acids. Germline CDR1 and CDR2: MNHEY and SVGEGT. Trimming removed 5 bases at V and 2 bases at J, with 10 bases between.

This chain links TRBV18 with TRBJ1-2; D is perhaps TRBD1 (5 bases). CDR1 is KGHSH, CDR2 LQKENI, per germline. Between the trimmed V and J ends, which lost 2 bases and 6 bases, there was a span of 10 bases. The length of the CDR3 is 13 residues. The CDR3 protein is CASSPWGSDGYTF. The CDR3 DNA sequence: TGTGCCAGCTCACCATGGGGGAGTGATGGCTACACCTTC.

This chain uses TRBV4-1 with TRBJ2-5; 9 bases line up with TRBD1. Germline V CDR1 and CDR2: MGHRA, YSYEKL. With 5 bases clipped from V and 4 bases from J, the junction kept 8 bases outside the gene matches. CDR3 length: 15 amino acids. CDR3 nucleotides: TGCGCCAGCAGCTTCTCTGGGACAGGGAGAGAGACCCAGTACTTC. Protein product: CASSFSGTGRETQYF.

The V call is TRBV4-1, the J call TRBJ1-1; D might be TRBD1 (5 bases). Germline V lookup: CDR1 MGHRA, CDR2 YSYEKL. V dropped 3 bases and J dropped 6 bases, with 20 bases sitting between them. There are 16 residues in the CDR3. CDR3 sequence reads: CASSHSTARGISEAFF. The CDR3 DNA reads TGCGCCAGCAGCCATTCGACAGCGAGGGGAATCTCTGAAGCTTTCTTT.

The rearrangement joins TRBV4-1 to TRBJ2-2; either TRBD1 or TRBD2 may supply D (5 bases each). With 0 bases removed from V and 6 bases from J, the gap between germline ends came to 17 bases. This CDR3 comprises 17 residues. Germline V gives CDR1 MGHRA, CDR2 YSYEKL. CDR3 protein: CASSQDRVGDRSGELFF. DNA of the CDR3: TGCGCCAGCAGCCAAGATAGGGTGGGGGACCGGTCCGGGGAGCTGTTTTTT.

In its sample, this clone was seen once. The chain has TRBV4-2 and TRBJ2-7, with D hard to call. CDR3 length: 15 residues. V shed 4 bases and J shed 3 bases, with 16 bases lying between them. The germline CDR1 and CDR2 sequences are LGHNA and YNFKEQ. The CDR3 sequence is CASSLQTGQHYEQYF. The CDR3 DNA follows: TGTGCCAGCAGCCTACAAACTGGGCAGCACTACGAGCAGTACTTC.

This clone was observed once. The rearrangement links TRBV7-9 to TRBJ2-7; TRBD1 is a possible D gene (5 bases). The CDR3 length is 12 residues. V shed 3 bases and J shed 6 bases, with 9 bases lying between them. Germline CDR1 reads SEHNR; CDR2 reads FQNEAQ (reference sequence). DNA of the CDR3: TGTGCCAGCAGCTTGGGGCGCGCCGAGCAGTACTTC. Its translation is CASSLGRAEQYF.

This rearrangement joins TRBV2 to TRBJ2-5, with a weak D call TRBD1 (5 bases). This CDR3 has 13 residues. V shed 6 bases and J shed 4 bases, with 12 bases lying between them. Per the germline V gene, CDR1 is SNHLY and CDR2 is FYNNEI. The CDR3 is CASRGPTGETQYF. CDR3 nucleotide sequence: TGTGCCAGCAGAGGACCTACAGGAGAGACCCAGTACTTC.

CDR3: CASSQASRDTGRGDTQYF. The DNA for the CDR3 is TGCGCCAGCAGCCAAGCCTCTAGAGACACGGGGCGGGGAGATACGCAGTATTTT. The genes are TRBV4-3 and TRBJ2-3, with D possibly being TRBD2 (6 bases). From germline, CDR1 is LGHNA and CDR2 YSLEER. Trimming left V 1 base short and J 5 bases short, with 22 bases between. This CDR3 has 18 residues.

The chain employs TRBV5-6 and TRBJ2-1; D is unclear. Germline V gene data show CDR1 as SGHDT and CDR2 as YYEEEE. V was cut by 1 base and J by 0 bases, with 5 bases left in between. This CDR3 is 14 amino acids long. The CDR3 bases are TGTGCCAGCAGCTTGTTGAGCTCCTACAATGAGCAGTTCTTC. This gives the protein CASSLLSSYNEQFF.

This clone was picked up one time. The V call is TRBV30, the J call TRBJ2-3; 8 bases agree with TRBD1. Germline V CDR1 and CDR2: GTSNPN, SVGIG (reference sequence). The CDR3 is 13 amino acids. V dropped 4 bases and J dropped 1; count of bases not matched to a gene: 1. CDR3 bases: TGTGCCTGGACGGGACAGGGCACAGATACGCAGTATTTT. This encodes CAWTGQGTDTQYF.

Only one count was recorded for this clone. The CDR3 protein is CASSFGFGRGGYEQYF. The CDR3 nucleotides read TGTGCCAGCAGCTTCGGTTTTGGGCGGGGGGGGTACGAGCAGTACTTC. This chain links TRBV7-2 with TRBJ2-7, with 9 bases that match TRBD2. The germline V gene encodes CDR1 SGHTA and CDR2 FQGNSA. The CDR3 sequence is 16 residues long. With 3 bases clipped from V and 4 bases from J, the junction kept 10 bases outside the gene matches. Using reference TRBV7-2 and TRBJ2-7 for the parts outside the CDR3, the full variable domain is GAGVSQSPSNKVTEKGKDVELRCDPISGHTALYWYRQSLGQGLEFLIYFQGNSAPDKSGLPSDRFSAERTGGSVSTLTIQRTQQEDSAVYLCASSFGFGRGGYEQYFGPGTRLTVT.

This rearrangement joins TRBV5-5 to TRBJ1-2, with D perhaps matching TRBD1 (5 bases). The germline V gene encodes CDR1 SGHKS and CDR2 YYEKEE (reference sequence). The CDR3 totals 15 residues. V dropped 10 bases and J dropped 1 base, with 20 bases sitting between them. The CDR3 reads CAGSLGADSNYGYTF. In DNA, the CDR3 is TGTGCCGGATCCCTCGGGGCAGACAGTAACTATGGCTACACCTTC.

CDR3 sequence reads: CASSGQENNYGYTF. The CDR3, as DNA: TGTGCCAGCAGCGGGCAGGAAAATAACTATGGCTACACCTTC. The rearrangement uses TRBV14 and TRBJ1-2; no firm D call. CDR3 length: 14 residues. Deletions cut 5 bases from V and 1 base from J, with 11 bases between. CDR1 is SGHDN and CDR2 is FVKESK in the germline V gene.

CDR3 sequence reads: CASSLGSGTDTQYF. The DNA of the CDR3 is TGTGCCAGCAGCTTAGGATCAGGAACAGATACGCAGTATTTT. The chain recombines TRBV13 with TRBJ2-3; D remains ambiguous. CDR1 PRHDT and CDR2 FYEKMQ come from the germline V gene (reference sequence). This CDR3 region has 14 residues. V shed 0 bases and J shed 3 bases, with 7 bases lying between them. Complete variable domain (other parts from reference TRBV13 and TRBJ2-3): AAGVIQSPRHLIKEKRETATLKCYPIPRHDTVYWYQQGPGQDPQFLISFYEKMQSDKGSIPDRFSAQQFSDYHSELNMSSLELGDSALYFCASSLGSGTDTQYFGPGTRLTVL.

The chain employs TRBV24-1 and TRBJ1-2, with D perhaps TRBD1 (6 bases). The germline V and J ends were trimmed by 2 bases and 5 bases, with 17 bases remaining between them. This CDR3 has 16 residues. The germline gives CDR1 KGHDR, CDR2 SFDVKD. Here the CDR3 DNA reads TGTGCCACCAGTGATTCGAGGACAGCAGTGAAATATGGCTACACCTTC. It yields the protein CATSDSRTAVKYGYTF.

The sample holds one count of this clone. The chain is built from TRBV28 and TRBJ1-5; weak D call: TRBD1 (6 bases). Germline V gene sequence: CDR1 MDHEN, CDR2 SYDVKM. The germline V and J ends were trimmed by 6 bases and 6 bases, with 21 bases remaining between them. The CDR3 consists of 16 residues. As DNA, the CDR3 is TGTGCCAGCAGCCCGGCCCTAAAAAGGGGGGGTCAGCCCCAGCATTTT. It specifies CASSPALKRGGQPQHF.

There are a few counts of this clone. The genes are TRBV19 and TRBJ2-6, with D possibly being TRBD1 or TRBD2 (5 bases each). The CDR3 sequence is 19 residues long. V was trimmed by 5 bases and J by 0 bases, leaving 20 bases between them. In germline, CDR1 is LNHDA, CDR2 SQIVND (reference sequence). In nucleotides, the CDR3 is TGTGCCAGTAGTTCTTGGGTAGGGACCGATAGCTCTGGGGCCAACGTCCTGACTTTC. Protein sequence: CASSSWVGTDSSGANVLTF.

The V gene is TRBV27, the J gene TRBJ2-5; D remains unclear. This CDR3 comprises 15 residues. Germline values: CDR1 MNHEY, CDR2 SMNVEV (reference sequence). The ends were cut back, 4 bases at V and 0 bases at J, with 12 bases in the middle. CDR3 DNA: TGTGCCAGCAGTTCCGGACGGCGGTACCAAGAGACCCAGTACTTC. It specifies CASSSGRRYQETQYF.

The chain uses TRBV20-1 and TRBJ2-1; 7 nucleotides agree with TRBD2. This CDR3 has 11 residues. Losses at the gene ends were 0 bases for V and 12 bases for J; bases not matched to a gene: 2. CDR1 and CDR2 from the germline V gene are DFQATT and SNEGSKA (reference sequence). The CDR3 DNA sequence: TGCAGTGCTAGAGATCAGCGGGGGCAGTTCTTC. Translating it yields CSARDQRGQFF.

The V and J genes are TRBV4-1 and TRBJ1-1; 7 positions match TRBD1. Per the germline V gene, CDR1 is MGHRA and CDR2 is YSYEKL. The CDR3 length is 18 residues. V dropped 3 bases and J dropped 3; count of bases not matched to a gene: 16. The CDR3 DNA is TGCGCCAGCAGCCAGCAAGATCGACAGGGAGGGGGAGACACTGAAGCTTTCTTT. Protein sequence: CASSQQDRQGGGDTEAFF.

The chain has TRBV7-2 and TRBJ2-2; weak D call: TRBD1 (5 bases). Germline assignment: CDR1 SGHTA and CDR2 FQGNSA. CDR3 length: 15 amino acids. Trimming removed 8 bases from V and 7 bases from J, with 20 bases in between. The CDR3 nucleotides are TGTGCCAGCCTAGGGAATAGGGGTTTTAGCGGGGAGCTGTTTTTT. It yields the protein CASLGNRGFSGELFF.

CDR3 region: CATGTRTRAQETQYF. CDR3 DNA: TGTGCCACCGGAACGCGGACCAGGGCGCAAGAGACCCAGTACTTC. This chain connects TRBV10-3 to TRBJ2-5, with D tentatively TRBD1 (5 bases). Germline CDR1 is ENHRY and CDR2 is SYGVKD. The ends were cut back, 10 bases at V and 2 bases at J, with 20 bases in the middle. This CDR3 contains 15 residues.